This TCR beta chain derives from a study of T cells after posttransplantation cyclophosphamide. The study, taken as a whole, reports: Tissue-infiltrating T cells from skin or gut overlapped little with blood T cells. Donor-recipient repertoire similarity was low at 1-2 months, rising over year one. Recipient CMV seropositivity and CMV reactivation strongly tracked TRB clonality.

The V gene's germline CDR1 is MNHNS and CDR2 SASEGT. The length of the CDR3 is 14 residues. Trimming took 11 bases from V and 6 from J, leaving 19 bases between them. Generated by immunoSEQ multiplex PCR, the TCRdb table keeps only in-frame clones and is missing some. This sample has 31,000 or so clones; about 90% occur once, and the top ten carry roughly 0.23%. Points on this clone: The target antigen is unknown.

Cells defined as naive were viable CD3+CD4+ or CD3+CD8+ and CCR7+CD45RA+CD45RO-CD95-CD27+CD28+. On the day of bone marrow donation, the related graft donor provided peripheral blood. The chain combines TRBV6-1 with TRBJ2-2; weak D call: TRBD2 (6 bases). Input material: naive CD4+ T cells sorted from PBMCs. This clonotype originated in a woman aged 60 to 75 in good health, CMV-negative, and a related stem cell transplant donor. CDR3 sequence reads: CALRRGSLPGELFF. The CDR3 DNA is TGTGCCCTCAGGCGGGGCTCCCTGCCCGGGGAGCTGTTTTTT.